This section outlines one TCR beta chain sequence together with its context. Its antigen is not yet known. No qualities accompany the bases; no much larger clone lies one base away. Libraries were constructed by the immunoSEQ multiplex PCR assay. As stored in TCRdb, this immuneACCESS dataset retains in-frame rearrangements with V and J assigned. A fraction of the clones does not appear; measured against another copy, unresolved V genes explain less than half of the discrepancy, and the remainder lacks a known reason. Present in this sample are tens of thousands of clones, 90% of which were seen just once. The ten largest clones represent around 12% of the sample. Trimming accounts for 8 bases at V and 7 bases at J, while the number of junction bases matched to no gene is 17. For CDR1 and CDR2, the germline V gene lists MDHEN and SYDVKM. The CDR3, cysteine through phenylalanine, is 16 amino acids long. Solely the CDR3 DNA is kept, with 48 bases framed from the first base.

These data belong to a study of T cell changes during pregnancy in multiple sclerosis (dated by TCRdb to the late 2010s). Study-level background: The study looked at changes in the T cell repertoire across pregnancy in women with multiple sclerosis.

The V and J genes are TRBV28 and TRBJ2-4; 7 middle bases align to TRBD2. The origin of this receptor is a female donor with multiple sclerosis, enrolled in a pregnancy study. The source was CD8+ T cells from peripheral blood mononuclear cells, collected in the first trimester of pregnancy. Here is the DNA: TGTGCCAGCGGACTCCTTGATGGGAGGGCAGGTAACATTCAGTACTTC. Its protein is CASGLLDGRAGNIQYF. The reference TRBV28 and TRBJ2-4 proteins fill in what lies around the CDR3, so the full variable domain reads DVKVTQSSRYLVKRTGEKVFLECVQDMDHENMFWYRQDPGLGLRLIYFSYDVKMKEKGDIPEGYSVSREKKERFSLILESASTNQTSMYLCASGLLDGRAGNIQYFGAGTRLSVL.